Listed below are T cell receptor beta chains from one sample, sequenced in a study of blood T cell repertoires in COVID-19. Only in-frame clones appear in the TCRdb table, and some are missing; sequencing was by immunoSEQ multiplex PCR. The data contain some 430,000 clones, 80% to 95% of them seen just once; the ten biggest clones take up about 0.63%. Material: PBMCs or T cells enriched from blood (not recorded which). The receptor source for this set is a man aged 18 to 29 who had recovered from COVID-19. CDR3s leave out the opening cysteine and the closing phenylalanine or tryptophan. Each record gives: V gene, J gene, CDR3 protein.

v_gene: TRBV5-5
j_gene: TRBJ1-1
CDR3aa: ASSLWPGGMNTEAF

v_gene: TRBV9
j_gene: TRBJ1-6
CDR3aa: ASSAGTANSPLH

v_gene: TRBV28
j_gene: TRBJ1-5
CDR3aa: ASSPTGGSSNQPQH

v_gene: TRBV2
j_gene: TRBJ1-1
CDR3aa: ASLKDRTEAF

v_gene: TRBV2
j_gene: TRBJ1-2
CDR3aa: ASAGSGTEGGYT

v_gene: TRBV10-1
j_gene: TRBJ1-1
CDR3aa: ASSEFGGTEAF

v_gene: TRBV7-6
j_gene: TRBJ1-5
CDR3aa: ASSRLQGVGQPQH

v_gene: TRBV28
j_gene: TRBJ1-2
CDR3aa: ASSSPSEGPGYT

v_gene: TRBV6-1
j_gene: TRBJ1-3
CDR3aa: ASSEYLGQTHSGNTIY

v_gene: TRBV5-5
j_gene: TRBJ1-6
CDR3aa: ASSFGNRQGTPLH

v_gene: TRBV5-8
j_gene: TRBJ1-5
CDR3aa: ASRGAQPQH

v_gene: TRBV5-6
j_gene: TRBJ2-7
CDR3aa: ASSSGGSYEQY

v_gene: TRBV19
j_gene: TRBJ1-5
CDR3aa: ASRTVYSNQPQH

v_gene: TRBV27
j_gene: TRBJ1-4
CDR3aa: ASSPGQGGYEKLF

v_gene: TRBV15
j_gene: TRBJ1-5
CDR3aa: ATSRDRGANQPQH

v_gene: TRBV19
j_gene: TRBJ1-4
CDR3aa: ASSPQGLLNEKLF

v_gene: TRBV5-4
j_gene: TRBJ2-7
CDR3aa: ASSLGQGLYEQY

v_gene: TRBV3-1/TRBV3-2
j_gene: TRBJ2-1
CDR3aa: ASSQVSLLAVSYNEQF

v_gene: TRBV12-2
j_gene: TRBJ1-5
CDR3aa: ASRFIQAVNQPQH

v_gene: TRBV28
j_gene: TRBJ2-1
CDR3aa: ASKATSGGNNEQF

v_gene: TRBV19
j_gene: TRBJ2-5
CDR3aa: ASSIRQGTQETQY

v_gene: TRBV6-5
j_gene: TRBJ1-5
CDR3aa: ASLDRASNQPQH